This entry features one T cell receptor (beta chain) sequence. Its antigen remains undetermined. Base qualities were left out, and no much larger clone turns up one base away. Set within a cohort of healthcare workers in London, UK, this nested case-control study involved weekly PCR testing of nasopharyngeal swabs along with blood sampling. Between 23 and 31 March 2020, the week of the UK lockdown, healthcare workers were enrolled and then followed up weekly for as long as 16 weeks. The sample comes from a study of early T cells in non-severe SARS-CoV-2 infection (dated by TCRdb to the early 2020s). About the investigation overall: TCR sequencing used bulk RNA from unsorted whole blood, so alpha and beta chains could not be paired. The study at large found these results: VDJdb matching was skewed toward anti-spike CD8 responses and likely underestimated virus-specific expansions by missing private and CD4 specificities.

In the germline V gene, CDR1 corresponds to SGHTA and CDR2 to FQGNSA. The CDR3 measures 19 amino acids from cysteine to phenylalanine. Only the CDR3 DNA is retained, 57 bases long and in frame from the first base. Unmatched junction bases come to 18, with V trimmed by 5 bases and J by 4 bases. The method was 5' RACE. Data came from a NextSeq 500. The TCR library protocol attached unique molecular identifiers to individual cDNA molecules to correct for sequencing error and PCR bias. Sequencing covered both TCR alpha and beta chains, and within each sample the abundances of alpha and beta sequences were tightly co-correlated. As for the original processing: Decombinator V4 was used to annotate TCR sequences for V gene, J gene and CDR3. Expanded TCRs were defined as changing significantly between any two time points under a Poisson model with p below 0.0001. TCR abundances were normalised to the total number of TCRs sequenced in each sample and reported as counts per million. TRAV1-2 paired with TRAJ12, TRAJ20 or TRAJ33 defined MAIT TCRs, while TRAV10 paired with TRAJ18 defined iNKT TCRs. A search of VDJdb, accessed on 1 November 2021, was run for TCRs annotated to CMV, EBV and SARS-CoV-2, with TCRs annotated for multiple antigens excluded. The raw public data were reprocessed by TCRdb itself: fastp quality trimming at Q25, MiXCR clonotype calling, in-frame beta chains only. Rows are unified per CDR3 protein, each entry keeping the most common DNA and genes. These V and J calls derive from TCRdb rather than the authors' analysis. The sample yields 62,000 or so distinct CDR3 sequences; approximately 9.2% were counted once. The leading ten clones occupy about an eighth of the sample.

The sample was whole blood, taken at baseline. The TCR comes from an adult who was a healthcare worker with PCR-confirmed SARS-CoV-2 infection or an uninfected control (not recorded which). The chain joins TRBV7-2 to TRBJ2-2, with 8 junctional bases fitting TRBD2. CDR3 loop: CASSLTPAGDLMATGELFF. The DNA sequence follows: TGTGCCAGCAGCCTAACCCCAGCGGGAGATTTAATGGCCACCGGGGAGCTGTTTTTT.